The clone carrying this T cell receptor beta chain was seen a handful of times. Its antigen is as yet unknown. The Oncomine TCR Beta short-read assay was applied to DNA of cultured CD4+ T cells. CD4+ T cells were cultured, and genomic DNA was extracted from them. A single record per CDR3 protein comes from TCRdb applying MiXCR to the PCR reads. The sample lists 20,000 to 25,000 distinct CDR3 sequences; 48% were seen once. Stated treatment: approximately nine-day PBMC culture with coronavirus spike peptide pools or control peptides (ViraFEST assay). V was trimmed by 8 bases and J by 1 base, leaving 6 bases between them. The CDR3 totals 11 residues. Germline lookup yields CDR1 DFQATT and CDR2 SNEGSKA (reference sequence). These data originate in a study of vaccination and CD4 T cells after COVID-19. Overall study: Median time from second vaccine dose to sampling was 72 days (14 to 241).

This sequence was found in a human donor who had recovered from COVID-19. This chain connects TRBV20-1 to TRBJ2-1, with unresolved D. Sequenced material: CD4+ T cells from blood, cultured in vitro. The CDR3 coding sequence is TGCAGTCTGGGATCCTACAATGAGCAGTTCTTC. This encodes CSLGSYNEQFF.